This entry lists 5 T cell receptor beta chains sequenced from one sample in a study of blood T cell repertoires in COVID-19. The data were produced by immunoSEQ multiplex PCR, yet TCRdb's version contains in-frame clones alone and is incomplete. The sample has 80,000 to 100,000 clones; over 85% are singletons. What was sequenced was peripheral blood. These receptors came from a human donor with COVID-19, enrolled during active disease. The donor label of this sample is uncertain.

The rearrangement joins TRBV7-3 to TRBJ2-1, with 14 bases matching TRBD2. Losses at the gene ends were 5 bases for V and 1 base for J; bases not matched to a gene: 7. The CDR3 totals 18 residues. Germline-derived CDR1 and CDR2 are SGHTA and FQGTGA. The CDR3 DNA sequence: TGTGCCAGCAGCGCCGGGACTAGCGGGAGTTTGTCCTACAATGAGCAGTTCTTC. Translating it yields CASSAGTSGSLSYNEQFF.

The chain's CDR3 is CASRGGGRSNYGYTF. The CDR3 region has the DNA TGTGCCAGCAGAGGGGGGGGACGCTCTAACTATGGCTACACCTTC. V usage is TRBV5-4 and J usage is TRBJ1-2; TRBD1 might be the D (6 bases). The CDR3 consists of 15 residues. Trimming took off 5 bases at V and 0 bases at J, with 14 bases between the two ends. Germline V gene lookup returns CDR1 SGHNT and CDR2 YYREEE (reference sequence).

This chain uses TRBV2 with TRBJ2-4; D call uncertain. The V and J ends lost 3 bases and 3 bases respectively, with 9 bases between them. CDR3 length equals 14 residues. CDR1 and CDR2 (germline): SNHLY, FYNNEI. CDR3 in amino acids: CASSESFFKNIQYF. In DNA form, the CDR3 reads TGTGCCAGCAGTGAGTCCTTTTTCAAAAACATTCAGTACTTC.

The chain links TRBV12-3 or TRBV12-4 to TRBJ1-5; no reliable D call. The CDR3 consists of 13 residues. The V gene lost 3 bases and the J gene lost 4 bases, with 7 bases spanning the gap. The CDR3, as DNA: TGTGCCAGCAGTTTTTTTTCGAATCAGCCCCAGCATTTT. It translates to CASSFFSNQPQHF.

The V call is TRBV5-1, the J call TRBJ1-2, with a weak D call TRBD1 (5 bases). The CDR3 is 13 residues long. Germline CDR1 and CDR2: SGHRS and YFSETQ. V was cut by 4 bases and J by 8 bases, with 15 bases left in between. CDR3 bases: TGCGCCAGCAGCGTAAATACAGGCCAGGGCTACACCTTC. Residues: CASSVNTGQGYTF.